The 25 T cell receptor beta chains listed next were all sequenced from one sample in a study of cytomegalovirus exposure and HLA in healthy donors. PCR used 60 Vbeta primers and 13 Jbeta primers. Profiled with immunoSEQ multiplex PCR; TCRdb holds only in-frame clones, not every one. The data show fewer than 250,000 clones, nearly 80% seen once. The specimen sequenced was PBMCs. The receptors derive from a male donor in good health and CMV-seronegative.

The rearrangement links TRBV27 to TRBJ2-7; the D gene is possibly TRBD1 (6 bases). The V gene's germline CDR1 is MNHEY and CDR2 SMNVEV (reference sequence). Deletions cut 6 bases from V and 3 bases from J, with 12 bases between. The CDR3 extends over 13 amino acids. This CDR3 is CASSMDRNYEQYF. CDR3 nucleotides: TGTGCCAGCAGCATGGACAGAAACTACGAGCAGTACTTC.

The rearrangement links TRBV18 to TRBJ2-5, with D perhaps matching TRBD2 (6 bases). The germline V gene has CDR1 KGHSH and CDR2 LQKENI. The CDR3 spans 19 residues. Trimming removed 0 bases from V and 5 bases from J, with 25 bases in between. The DNA of the CDR3 is TGTGCCAGCTCACCACCAAGCTCGTCTAGTGGAGGGTCTCGGGAGACCCAGTACTTC. This codes for CASSPPSSSSGGSRETQYF.

This rearrangement joins TRBV6-5 to TRBJ2-7, with 7 bases identical to TRBD1. The CDR3 has 14 residues. V shed 6 bases, J shed 3 bases, and the junction held 8 bases outside the gene matches. CDR1 is MNHEY, CDR2 SVGAGI, per germline. This CDR3 reads CASREPGTDYEQYF. For the CDR3, the DNA is TGTGCCAGCAGAGAACCGGGGACAGACTACGAGCAGTACTTC.

V and J are TRBV28 and TRBJ2-7; D gene unclear. Germline values: CDR1 MDHEN, CDR2 SYDVKM. The CDR3 consists of 11 residues. Trimming cost V 5 bases and J 4 bases, with 6 bases left between them. The CDR3 spells CASSLRYEQYF. Here the CDR3 DNA reads TGTGCCAGCAGTCTACGGTACGAGCAGTACTTC.

V is TRBV27 and J is TRBJ2-1; D possibly corresponds to TRBD1 (8 bases). This CDR3 region has 19 residues. CDR1 is MNHEY and CDR2 is SMNVEV in the germline V gene (reference sequence). The V end lost 5 bases, the J end lost 9 bases, and 32 bases lay between the germline ends. CDR3 amino acids: CASSPPVRSWTGRGSEQFF. The CDR3 DNA is TGTGCCAGCAGTCCCCCCGTTCGGTCTTGGACAGGGAGGGGTAGTGAGCAGTTCTTC.

The chain couples TRBV9 to TRBJ2-7; 9 bases match TRBD2. CDR1 and CDR2 from the germline V gene are SGDLS and YYNGEE. The CDR3 is 15 amino acids. V lost 4 bases, J lost 3 bases, and 8 bases stayed unmatched. The CDR3 spells CASSPQGSGSYEQYF. CDR3 DNA sequence: TGTGCCAGCAGCCCCCAGGGTAGCGGGAGCTACGAGCAGTACTTC.

The J gene is TRBJ2-7, the V gene TRBV14; 10 positions match TRBD2. Germline values: CDR1 SGHDN, CDR2 FVKESK. The CDR3 consists of 15 residues. V shed 6 bases, J shed 1 base, and the junction held 6 bases outside the gene matches. The DNA of the CDR3 is TGTGCCAGCAGGTCGACTAGCGGGCCTTCCTACGAGCAGTACTTC. Its translation: CASRSTSGPSYEQYF.

The CDR3 coding sequence is TGCGCCAGCAGTCAATCGTGGAGTTTATCGGGGTTTAGCTCCTACGAGCAGTACTTC. This translates into CASSQSWSLSGFSSYEQYF. J is TRBJ2-5 and V is TRBV23-1; perhaps TRBD2 as D (5 bases). With the DNA end fitting TRBJ2-7 better, the J assignment may be wrong. TRBV23-1 is filed as an ORF, its function uncertain. The CDR3 length is 19 residues.

V and J are TRBV6-5 and TRBJ2-1; no definite D call. Germline V CDR1 and CDR2: MNHEY, SVGAGI. The CDR3 runs 13 residues. V lost 6 bases and J 6 bases, leaving 12 bases between the germline ends. The CDR3 nucleotides read TGTGCCAGCAGCGCCCTCCAGTTCAATGAGCAGTTCTTC. Translation: CASSALQFNEQFF.

This chain connects TRBV6-5 to TRBJ1-5; D is undetermined. The CDR3 sequence is 14 residues long. The V gene's germline CDR1 is MNHEY and CDR2 SVGAGI. Trimming stripped 4 bases from V and 4 bases from J, with 11 bases between. The CDR3 DNA is TGTGCCAGCAGTTCTGGGCATTTGAATCAGCCCCAGCATTTT. Translated: CASSSGHLNQPQHF.

The chain couples TRBV9 to TRBJ1-1, with 7 positions matching TRBD1. Germline V gives CDR1 SGDLS, CDR2 YYNGEE. V lost 0 bases, J lost 5 bases, and 7 bases stayed unmatched. This CDR3 is 15 amino acids long. CDR3 DNA: TGTGCCAGCAGCGTAGAGGCAGGGGGAATAACTGAAGCTTTCTTT. This gives the protein CASSVEAGGITEAFF.

The chain links TRBV4-1 to TRBJ2-7; 9 nucleotides align to TRBD2. The V gene end was trimmed by 0 bases and the J gene end by 6 bases; junction bases not matched to a gene: 6. Germline CDR1 is MGHRA and CDR2 is YSYEKL. This CDR3 is 15 amino acids long. CDR3 nucleotides: TGCGCCAGCAGCCAAGATCTGGCGGGGGGGGGCGAGCAGTACTTC. This translates into CASSQDLAGGGEQYF.

This chain connects TRBV6-6 to TRBJ2-6; no clear D gene. CDR1 and CDR2 from the germline V gene are MNHNY and SVGAGI (reference sequence). This CDR3 has 15 amino acids. The V and J ends lost 4 bases and 0 bases respectively, with 7 bases between them. In nucleotides, the CDR3 is TGTGCCAGCAGTTCCTTTAGCTCTGGGGCCAACGTCCTGACTTTC. It encodes CASSSFSSGANVLTF.

V usage is TRBV9 and J usage is TRBJ2-1; maybe TRBD2 (5 bases). The V and J ends lost 0 bases and 0 bases respectively, with 10 bases between them. Germline V gene sequence: CDR1 SGDLS, CDR2 YYNGEE. The CDR3 sequence is 16 residues long. CDR3 protein: CASSVGTSGSYNEQFF. The CDR3 coding sequence is TGTGCCAGCAGCGTAGGAACCAGCGGCTCCTACAATGAGCAGTTCTTC.

The chain uses TRBV28 and TRBJ1-2; D might be TRBD1 (6 bases). V was trimmed by 5 bases and J by 7 bases, leaving 17 bases between them. This CDR3 has 14 amino acids. CDR1 MDHEN and CDR2 SYDVKM come from the germline V gene. CDR3 region: CASSTPTGSTGYTF. Written as DNA, the CDR3 is TGTGCCAGCAGTACACCCACAGGGAGTACTGGCTACACCTTC.

The rearrangement joins TRBV27 to TRBJ2-7; D perhaps matches TRBD1 (6 bases). The germline CDR1 and CDR2 sequences are MNHEY and SMNVEV (reference sequence). Trimming shortened V by 6 bases and J by 5 bases, and 14 bases separated the two germline ends. The CDR3 is 13 residues long. CDR3 bases: TGTGCCAGCAGCCTAGGGGGTATCAACGAGCAGTACTTC. Its translation: CASSLGGINEQYF.

This clone has just a few counts. The junction shows a germline mismatch at one end, possibly a read error. The chain joins TRBV7-7 to TRBJ2-2, with 13 positions matching TRBD2. This CDR3 spans 18 amino acids. Germline assignment: CDR1 SSHAT and CDR2 FNYEAQ (reference sequence). The CDR3 sequence: CASSPGLAGVSNTGELFF. The CDR3 DNA follows: TGTGCTAGCAGCCCCGGACTAGCGGGAGTGTCGAACACCGGGGAGCTGTTTTTT.

This chain joins TRBV5-1 and TRBJ2-1; the D gene is possibly TRBD2 (6 bases). This CDR3 spans 16 amino acids. Germline-derived CDR1 and CDR2 are SGHRS and YFSETQ. V lost 1 base and J 8 bases, leaving 19 bases between the germline ends. CDR3 DNA: TGCGCCAGCAGCTTGATGGGGATAGCGGTGGGGGATGAGCAGTTCTTC. Protein product: CASSLMGIAVGDEQFF.

The table lists this clone with a few counts. The chain employs TRBV5-1 and TRBJ1-2, with 7 bases that match TRBD1. CDR3 size: 14 residues. J was trimmed by 3 bases and V by 4 bases; bases with no gene match: 6. In germline, CDR1 is SGHRS, CDR2 YFSETQ. The CDR3 protein is CASSPGTDYYGYTF. In nucleotides, the CDR3 is TGCGCCAGCAGCCCCGGGACAGACTACTATGGCTACACCTTC.

The chain combines TRBV28 with TRBJ2-6; the D gene is possibly TRBD2 (6 bases). This CDR3 has 15 residues. CDR1 MDHEN and CDR2 SYDVKM come from the germline V gene. V lost 3 bases to trimming and J lost 3 bases, with 9 bases between them. This chain's CDR3 is CASSFGGSGANVLTF. CDR3 nucleotides: TGTGCCAGCAGTTTCGGAGGGAGTGGGGCCAACGTCCTGACTTTC. Looking up the rest from reference TRBV28 and TRBJ2-6 gives the full variable domain: DVKVTQSSRYLVKRTGEKVFLECVQDMDHENMFWYRQDPGLGLRLIYFSYDVKMKEKGDIPEGYSVSREKKERFSLILESASTNQTSMYLCASSFGGSGANVLTFGAGSRLTVL.

This clone was observed a single time. The junction differs from germline at one of its ends, possibly a read error. The V gene is TRBV4-2, the J gene TRBJ2-3; TRBD2 agrees at 9 bases. Germline V lookup: CDR1 LGHNA, CDR2 YNFKEQ. The CDR3 has 11 residues. The CDR3 spells CASSQGLAVHF. CDR3 nucleotide sequence: TGTGCCAGCAGCCAAGGACTAGCGGTCCATTTT.

V and J are TRBV7-9 and TRBJ2-4; D may be TRBD2 (6 bases). The CDR3 has 16 amino acids. Trimming shortened V by 1 base and J by 4 bases, and 14 bases separated the two germline ends. Germline V CDR1 and CDR2: SEHNR, FQNEAQ (reference sequence). The CDR3 spells CASSLVGREPKNIQYF. The CDR3 DNA reads as TGTGCCAGCAGCTTAGTGGGGCGGGAACCTAAAAACATTCAGTACTTC.

The chain joins TRBV15 to TRBJ1-2; maybe TRBD1 (5 bases). The CDR3 runs 15 residues. Between the trimmed V and J ends, which lost 3 bases and 0 bases, there was a span of 11 bases. CDR1 is LNHNV, CDR2 YYDKDF, per germline (reference sequence). CDR3 nucleotide sequence: TGTGCCACCAGCAGCTACGGGGGAGCTAACTATGGCTACACCTTC. Encoded protein: CATSSYGGANYGYTF.

The gene calls are TRBV5-1 and TRBJ2-7, with 8 positions matching TRBD1. The CDR3 runs to 14 residues. The germline V gene has CDR1 SGHRS and CDR2 YFSETQ. The V gene end was trimmed by 4 bases and the J gene end by 4 bases; junction bases not matched to a gene: 7. Here the CDR3 reads CASSPGTGQYEQYF. The DNA for the CDR3 is TGCGCCAGCAGCCCAGGGACAGGACAATACGAGCAGTACTTC. Based on the CDR3 plus reference TRBV5-1 and TRBJ2-7, the full variable domain is KAGVTQTPRYLIKTRGQQVTLSCSPISGHRSVSWYQQTPGQGLQFLFEYFSETQRNKGNFPGRFSGRQFSNSRSEMNVSTLELGDSALYLCASSPGTGQYEQYFGPGTRLTVT.

This rearrangement joins TRBV5-1 to TRBJ2-1; weak D call: TRBD2 (6 bases). The germline V gene encodes CDR1 SGHRS and CDR2 YFSETQ. CDR3 length equals 14 residues. Trimming left V 0 bases short and J 8 bases short, with 12 bases between. The DNA of the CDR3 is TGCGCCAGCAGCTTGGTTCCGGGGGACGATGAGCAGTTCTTC. Amino acids: CASSLVPGDDEQFF.